The 13 T cell receptor beta chains reported below all come from one sample, sequenced in a study of post-analysis software for immune sequencing data. General study results and limits: Comparison of patients with controls showed about 5 TRBV segments more frequent in patients, TRBV5-6, TRBV5-1 and TRBV20-1 among them.

These TCRs' antigens remain unknown. Incorporated into the TCR beta cDNA libraries were unique molecular identifiers, which served to reduce PCR and sequencing biases. A single record per CDR3 protein comes from TCRdb applying MiXCR to the PCR reads. The top ten hold less than 1.6% of the sample, which has over 150,000 distinct CDR3 sequences, over 25% seen once. Material for sequencing was blood. The receptors come from a girl between 10 and 17 years old with multiple sclerosis.

The chain is built from TRBV12-3 or TRBV12-4 and TRBJ2-1, with TRBD1 as a possible D gene (6 bases). V lost 6 bases to trimming and J lost 4 bases, with 13 bases between them. The CDR3 loop spans 14 amino acids. The CDR3 sequence: CASRPRDNYNEQFF. The CDR3 nucleotides are TGTGCCAGCAGACCCCGGGACAATTACAATGAGCAGTTCTTC.

The sample holds a few counts of this clonotype. This chain connects TRBV3-1 to TRBJ2-7; 9 bases fit TRBD2. Losses at the gene ends were 8 bases for V and 2 bases for J; bases not matched to a gene: 10. In germline, CDR1 is LGHDT, CDR2 YNNKEL (reference sequence). This CDR3 has 15 residues. CDR3 DNA sequence: TGTGCCAGCCGGGGAAAAAGCGGGGGGCCCTACGAGCAGTACTTC. Amino acids: CASRGKSGGPYEQYF.

Regarding this clonotype: A read error may produce the germline difference seen at one junction end. The DNA for the CDR3 is TGTGCCAACAGCTGGGAGACCCAGTACTTC. It is translated as CANSWETQYF. The chain is built from TRBV7-9 and TRBJ2-5; unclear D gene. The CDR3 contains 10 residues. Germline CDR1 reads SEHNR; CDR2 reads FQNEAQ (reference sequence). Full variable domain (rest looked up from reference TRBV7-9 and TRBJ2-5): DTGVSQNPRHKITKRGQNVTFRCDPISEHNRLYWYRQTLGQGPEFLTYFQNEAQLEKSRLLSDRFSAERPKGSFSTLEIQRTEQGDSAMYLCANSWETQYFGPGTRLLVL.

The chain employs TRBV10-2 and TRBJ2-5, with 10 nucleotides matching TRBD1. Germline loops: CDR1 WSHSY, CDR2 SAAADI. V lost 7 bases to trimming and J lost 4 bases; unmatched junction nucleotides: 3. The CDR3 is made up of 13 amino acids. CDR3 coding DNA: TGCGCCAGCAATGACAGGGGGCGAGAGACCCAGTACTTC. Translating gives CASNDRGRETQYF.

This clonotype was seen repeatedly, ten times or more. V gene TRBV7-9 combines with J gene TRBJ2-3; the D is unclear. Germline assignment: CDR1 SEHNR and CDR2 FQNEAQ (reference sequence). V was shortened by 6 bases and J by 11 bases, with 12 bases between the two germline ends. The CDR3 extends over 11 amino acids. The CDR3, as DNA: TGTGCCAGCAGTTCCTCGTCAGAGCAGTATTTT. This codes for CASSSSSEQYF.

This clonotype showed up many times. In DNA, the CDR3 is TGCAGCGTTGAACAGGGTTATGGCTACACCTTC. Translated: CSVEQGYGYTF. The gene calls are TRBV29-1 and TRBJ1-2; TRBD1 might be the D (5 bases). The CDR3 has 11 residues. V was trimmed by 2 bases and J by 5 bases, leaving 6 bases between them. In germline, CDR1 is SQVTM, CDR2 ANQGSEA.

Many counts were recorded for this clonotype. The chain employs TRBV12-3 or TRBV12-4 and TRBJ2-7; the D gene is possibly TRBD2 (5 bases). V was trimmed by 3 bases and J by 0 bases, leaving 15 bases between them. The CDR3 contains 16 residues. The CDR3 coding sequence is TGTGCCAGCAGTTTGGGCCTCGGGGTCGCCTCCTACGAGCAGTACTTC. Amino acids: CASSLGLGVASYEQYF.

This clonotype was counted ten times or more. The chain's CDR3 is CAIRKGTSGRSSYNEQFF. CDR3 in DNA: TGTGCCATCAGGAAAGGGACTAGCGGTCGGAGCTCCTACAATGAGCAGTTCTTC. V gene TRBV10-3 combines with J gene TRBJ2-1; the match to TRBD2 covers 11 bases. The trim removed 6 bases at V and 0 bases at J, leaving 10 bases unmatched. Germline assignment: CDR1 ENHRY and CDR2 SYGVKD. The CDR3 is made up of 18 amino acids.

At least ten counts were recorded for this clonotype. The chain combines TRBV5-1 with TRBJ1-2, with D perhaps TRBD1 (6 bases). The germline V and J ends were trimmed by 4 bases and 1 base, with 23 bases remaining between them. CDR3 length equals 18 residues. Germline V gene data show CDR1 as SGHRS and CDR2 as YFSETQ. As DNA, the CDR3 is TGCGCCAGCAGCCAACGGAGCGGAACAGGGTCGAATAACTATGGCTACACCTTC. Translating it yields CASSQRSGTGSNNYGYTF.

The genes are TRBV27 and TRBJ2-7; 8 bases are shared with TRBD1. Trimming at V came to 5 bases and at J to 3 bases, leaving 12 bases not matched to a gene. The CDR3 is 16 residues long. Germline V lookup: CDR1 MNHEY, CDR2 SMNVEV (reference sequence). Written as DNA, the CDR3 is TGTGCCAGCAGTCTCTATACCGGGACAGGCCTCTACGAGCAGTACTTC. Protein sequence: CASSLYTGTGLYEQYF.

The chain employs TRBV28 and TRBJ2-3; TRBD2 matches 15 bases. There are 20 residues in the CDR3. The J segment lost 0 bases and the V segment lost 4 bases, leaving 11 bases of the junction unmatched. Germline V CDR1 and CDR2: MDHEN, SYDVKM. CDR3 coding DNA: TGTGCCAGCAGTTCCTACCTACCGGGACTAGCGGGGGGTAGCACAGATACGCAGTATTTT. It specifies CASSSYLPGLAGGSTDTQYF.

In the case of this clonotype: This may stem from a read error, because a much larger clone lies one nucleotide away. Because it lacks the conserved phenylalanine or tryptophan at the end, this CDR3 is likely a read error. J is TRBJ2-3 and V is TRBV9, with 11 bases identical to TRBD2. The CDR3 contains 16 residues. Germline values: CDR1 SGDLS, CDR2 YYNGEE. V lost 4 bases, J lost 2 bases, and 6 bases stayed unmatched. The DNA of the CDR3 is TGTGCCAGCAGCCTCACGGGACTAGCGGTCACAGATACGCAGTATGTT. The encoded protein is CASSLTGLAVTDTQYV.

The CDR3 DNA is TGCGCCAGCAGCCAAGGGGTTCGGCATCCTGAGCAGTTCTTC. Translating gives CASSQGVRHPEQFF. This chain joins TRBV4-1 and TRBJ2-1; D is uncertain. V was pared by 1 base and J by 9 bases, with 13 bases between. This CDR3 region has 14 residues. Per the germline V gene, CDR1 is MGHRA and CDR2 is YSYEKL.